The T cell receptor beta chain under discussion was sequenced for a study of T cells in tuberculosis (dated by TCRdb to 2016 to 2019). Study-wide context: In the study, CD1B tetramers and high-throughput TCR immunosequencing were combined to characterize T cells specific for the mycobacterial lipid antigen glucose monomycolate (GMM). IGRA-negative adolescents, IGRA-positive adolescents with latent tuberculosis and adults with active tuberculosis, around 9 per group, were compared in a South African clinical cohort. The investigation overall reported the following: Smaller mean NN-distances to GMM-specific TCRs were observed in active tuberculosis TCR-alpha repertoires than in IGRA-negative controls, suggesting clonal expansion of GMM-specific TCRs. Clinical samples were selected based on the availability of cryopreserved specimens, with adults included as active tuberculosis cases and adolescents included as controls. A classifier using the diverse GMM-specific repertoire reached just over 85% accuracy (AUROC about 0.91), compared with more than 55% accuracy using GEM motif frequencies. The smaller NN-distances in active tuberculosis patients were driven in part by shorter CDR3-alpha lengths, while the difference seen for TCR-beta was not statistically significant.

At study entry, adolescents were screened for latent tuberculosis infection by tuberculin skin test and QuantiFERON-TB GOLD In-Tube IGRA. Immunosequencing was performed on unsorted cryopreserved PBMC and covered 100,000 or so T cells per clinical donor on average. Eleven high schools in the Worcester region of the Western Cape, South Africa, served as enrollment sites for adolescents aged 12 to 18 years. Around 10 M. tuberculosis-infected adolescents and roughly 10 uninfected adolescents were selected, with the two groups matched for age and sex. PBMC from adolescents were isolated by density centrifugation from freshly drawn heparinized blood and then cryopreserved. In regard to this clone: What this receptor recognizes is not known. Base quality data are lacking; no much larger clone is found one base away.

The CDR1 and CDR2 encoded by the germline V gene (reference sequence) are PRHDT and FYEKMQ. V is shortened by 5 bases, J by 2 bases, and the region joining them spans 10 bases. The CDR3 numbers 14 residues from cysteine through phenylalanine. The retained sequence is limited to the CDR3, 42 bases, with the frame set at the first base. TCR libraries were generated with the immunoSEQ multiplex PCR assay, using TCR-beta and/or TCR-alpha/delta assays for each sample. The Illumina high-throughput platform was used to sequence the amplified TCR libraries. In the paper's pipeline: Clustering and dimensionality reduction relied on pairwise TCRdist distances among GMM-specific receptors from T cells that were either sorted ex vivo or expanded in vitro. Each clinical repertoire was scored by mean NN-distance, the average TCRdist to the nearest 10% of tetramer-positive reference sequences. GEM TCR motif frequency was calculated as the fraction of unique TCRs that matched known GEM sequences by V/J usage and CDR3 length. Active tuberculosis was classified by linear discriminant analysis with leave-one-out cross-validation, implemented in scikit-learn. This is the immuneACCESS table as TCRdb keeps it, with only in-frame sequences that have V and J called. A part of the clones is gone; compared with another copy, unresolved V genes explain less than half, and the rest is unexplained. The D gene and trimming were derived from the DNA, and the V and J assignments and clone size from that table. Here the sample has 25,000 to 35,000 clones; roughly 92% occur a single time. Approximately 8.1% of the sample comes from the top ten.

The sequence links TRBV13 to TRBJ2-1; the D gene is possibly TRBD1, with 5 bases matching. This receptor was identified in a donor aged 10-29 years with latent tuberculosis or without tuberculosis infection. Some clones in this sample may be carry-over from other donors' samples. Sequenced material: PBMCs. In nucleotide form, the sequence is TGTGCCAGCAGCCCGACAGCCCCCTACAATGAGCAGTTCTTC. It is translated as CASSPTAPYNEQFF. Extended through the reference TRBV13 and TRBJ2-1 proteins, this CDR3 yields the full variable domain: AAGVIQSPRHLIKEKRETATLKCYPIPRHDTVYWYQQGPGQDPQFLISFYEKMQSDKGSIPDRFSAQQFSDYHSELNMSSLELGDSALYFCASSPTAPYNEQFFGPGTRLTVL.